What follows are 28 T cell receptor beta chains derived from one specimen sequenced in a study of blood T cells in healthy people across ages (dated by TCRdb to 2013 to 2016). Receptor libraries were prepared by 5' RACE. These reads were obtained on an Illumina HiSeq 2500. The second PCR ran for roughly 7 to 11 cycles and used a J-beta primer mix along with a sample-barcoded 5' primer. TCRdb redid the processing of the public reads, applying fastp at Q25 and MiXCR, and retained in-frame beta chains. One record per CDR3 amino acid sequence lists the most common genes and DNA. The sample contains hundreds of thousands of distinct CDR3 sequences, around 46% of them found a single time. Of the sample, 20% falls within the top ten clones. The sample consisted of blood. The receptors derive from an older woman in good health.

This clonotype came up a few times. This sequence joins TRBV29-1 and TRBJ1-4, with D unresolved. Germline loops: CDR1 SQVTM, CDR2 ANQGSEA. V dropped 4 bases and J dropped 7 bases, with 13 bases sitting between them. The CDR3 covers 13 residues. Here the CDR3 DNA reads TGCAGCGTTGCGTTGGCGGGTGGTGAAAAACTGTTTTTT. Translation gives CSVALAGGEKLFF.

The table lists this clonotype with a few counts. The V and J genes are TRBV10-3 and TRBJ1-1; 9 nucleotides align to TRBD1. Germline V gives CDR1 ENHRY, CDR2 SYGVKD. The CDR3 runs to 15 residues. V trimming: 6 bases; J trimming: 7 bases; junction bases outside the gene matches: 12. The CDR3 here is CAIRPRTGDFGEAFF. CDR3 DNA: TGTGCCATCAGGCCCAGGACAGGGGATTTTGGTGAAGCTTTCTTT.

V is TRBV6-2 or TRBV6-3 and J is TRBJ2-3; 10 bases are shared with TRBD2. Germline values: CDR1 MNHEY, CDR2 SVGEGT. After removal of 3 bases from V and 3 bases from J, the junction contained 9 bases not matched to a gene. CDR3 length: 17 residues. CDR3 in DNA: TGTGCCAGCAGTTATCGATCTAGCGGGAGTATGACAGATACGCAGTATTTT. Translated: CASSYRSSGSMTDTQYF.

This clonotype showed up many times. The DNA for the CDR3 is TGCAGTGCTAGAGCTCCAGGACGGCACACTGAAGCTTTCTTT. Translation gives CSARAPGRHTEAFF. The chain has TRBV20-1 and TRBJ1-1; the D is unclear. The CDR3 sequence is 14 residues long. Between the trimmed V and J ends, which lost 1 base and 3 bases, there was a span of 12 bases. Germline V gene lookup returns CDR1 DFQATT and CDR2 SNEGSKA (reference sequence).

This chain joins TRBV20-1 and TRBJ1-6; D may be TRBD1 (6 bases). The germline V gene has CDR1 DFQATT and CDR2 SNEGSKA (reference sequence). The ends were cut back, 0 bases at V and 7 bases at J, with 25 bases in the middle. The CDR3 contains 19 residues. The CDR3 reads CSARDDVGGGLWSNSPLHF. The DNA for the CDR3 is TGCAGTGCTAGAGATGATGTTGGAGGGGGACTCTGGTCAAATTCACCCCTCCACTTT.

The rearrangement uses TRBV2 and TRBJ2-1; tentative D call: TRBD1 (5 bases). The CDR3 is made up of 16 amino acids. The germline gives CDR1 SNHLY, CDR2 FYNNEI. Deletions cut 7 bases from V and 0 bases from J, with 16 bases between. CDR3 in amino acids: CASMSVQGHSYNEQFF. DNA of the CDR3: TGTGCCAGCATGTCGGTGCAGGGTCACTCCTACAATGAGCAGTTCTTC.

This CDR3 is CASSPAGTSYEQYF. The CDR3 DNA is TGTGCCAGCAGCCCCGCGGGGACTTCCTACGAGCAGTACTTC. The chain is built from TRBV11-2 and TRBJ2-7, with TRBD2 as a possible D gene (6 bases). V was cut by 5 bases and J by 1 base, with 12 bases left in between. The CDR3 consists of 14 residues. Germline values: CDR1 SGHAT, CDR2 FQNNGV.

The table lists this clonotype with a few counts. This chain links TRBV7-2 with TRBJ1-5, with TRBD1 matching 7 bases. Germline values: CDR1 SGHTA, CDR2 FQGNSA. This CDR3 contains 16 residues. J gave up 2 bases and V 5 bases, and 9 bases lay outside the gene matches. CDR3 amino acids: CASSTRTGTGNQPQHF. As DNA, the CDR3 is TGTGCCAGCAGCACCCGGACAGGCACGGGCAATCAGCCCCAGCATTTT. Drawing the rest from reference TRBV7-2 and TRBJ1-5, the complete variable domain is GAGVSQSPSNKVTEKGKDVELRCDPISGHTALYWYRQSLGQGLEFLIYFQGNSAPDKSGLPSDRFSAERTGGSVSTLTIQRTQQEDSAVYLCASSTRTGTGNQPQHFGDGTRLSIL.

V gene TRBV7-6 combines with J gene TRBJ2-1; D possibly corresponds to TRBD2 (5 bases). The CDR3 covers 15 residues. V was clipped by 1 base and J by 10 bases, with 17 bases between them. Germline CDR1 SGHVS, CDR2 FNYEAQ. The CDR3: CASSLGTSSQSEQFF. In nucleotides, the CDR3 is TGTGCCAGCAGCTTAGGCACTAGTTCACAATCGGAGCAGTTCTTC.

This clonotype has a single count. A much more abundant neighbour one base away suggests this may be a read error. The chain is built from TRBV4-3 and TRBJ2-1; no clear D. Per the germline V gene, CDR1 is LGHNA and CDR2 is YSLEER. This CDR3 is built from 14 residues. The chain's CDR3 is CASSQAAINNERFF. The CDR3, as DNA: TGCGCCAGCAGCCAAGCAGCGATAAACAATGAGCGGTTCTTC.

This clonotype was observed a single time. A junction end diverges from the germline sequence, so it may reflect a read error. The rearrangement joins TRBV7-2 to TRBJ2-3; possibly TRBD1 for D (6 bases). The CDR3 runs to 16 residues. Looked up from germline, CDR1 is SGHTA and CDR2 is FQGNSA. Here the CDR3 reads CASTSGTTRQTDAQYF. The DNA for the CDR3 is TGTGCCAGCACCTCCGGGACAACGCGCCAGACAGATGCGCAGTATTTT.

This clonotype has at least ten counts. This sequence joins TRBV4-3 and TRBJ2-1; the D is unclear. Per the germline V gene, CDR1 is LGHNA and CDR2 is YSLEER. V dropped 0 bases and J dropped 0 bases, with 6 bases sitting between them. This CDR3 is built from 15 residues. The CDR3 loop reads CASSQDRPSYNEQFF. The DNA of the CDR3 is TGCGCCAGCAGCCAAGATCGACCCTCCTACAATGAGCAGTTCTTC.

Comment on this clonotype: The germline gene is not matched at one end of the junction; a read error may be the cause. This chain joins TRBV2 and TRBJ1-2; 8 nucleotides align to TRBD1. Per the germline V gene, CDR1 is SNHLY and CDR2 is FYNNEI. The length of the CDR3 is 15 residues. The CDR3, as DNA: TGTGCCAGCAGTGAAAAACAGGGGGTTATCCATGGCTACGCCTTC. Protein: CASSEKQGVIHGYAF. The full variable domain, with the rest looked up from reference TRBV2 and TRBJ1-2, is EPEVTQTPSHQVTQMGQEVILRCVPISNHLYFYWYRQILGQKVEFLVSFYNNEISEKSEIFDDQFSVERPDGSNFTLKIRSTKLEDSAMYFCASSEKQGVIHGYAFGSGTRLTVV.

This clonotype was counted a few times. This chain uses TRBV27 with TRBJ2-5; the match to TRBD2 covers 7 bases. This CDR3 spans 15 amino acids. The germline V gene has CDR1 MNHEY and CDR2 SMNVEV (reference sequence). Trimming cost V 5 bases and J 0 bases; bases outside gene matches: 6. The CDR3 spells CASSPGGLYQETQYF. As DNA, the CDR3 is TGTGCCAGCAGTCCGGGGGGACTGTACCAAGAGACCCAGTACTTC.

This clonotype came up a few times. The chain links TRBV20-1 to TRBJ1-5; D unresolved. CDR3 length equals 13 residues. Germline CDR1 is DFQATT and CDR2 is SNEGSKA (reference sequence). Trimming removed 4 bases from V and 3 bases from J, with 10 bases in between. The CDR3 bases are TGCAGTGCTACGCCAGCGCTCAATCAGCCCCAGCATTTT. Encoded protein: CSATPALNQPQHF.

The J gene is TRBJ2-3, the V gene TRBV27; 7 bases line up with TRBD1. CDR3 length: 15 amino acids. Germline CDR1 reads MNHEY; CDR2 reads SMNVEV (reference sequence). V lost 5 bases, J lost 0 bases, and 5 bases stayed unmatched. The CDR3 sequence is CASSRGRTSTDTQYF. CDR3 DNA sequence: TGTGCCAGCAGTAGGGGGCGAACTAGCACAGATACGCAGTATTTT.

The V call is TRBV4-2, the J call TRBJ1-5; tentative D call: TRBD1 (6 bases). V lost 1 base and J 2 bases, leaving 12 bases between the germline ends. The length of the CDR3 is 16 residues. Germline assignment: CDR1 LGHNA and CDR2 YNFKEQ. The CDR3 DNA sequence: TGTGCCAGCAGCCAAGGTACGGGGGGCGGCAATCAGCCCCAGCATTTT. Translated, it gives CASSQGTGGGNQPQHF.

The V gene is TRBV20-1, the J gene TRBJ2-7; D not certain. Germline V CDR1 and CDR2: DFQATT, SNEGSKA (reference sequence). The length of the CDR3 is 11 residues. Trimming cost V 5 bases and J 6 bases, with 11 bases left between them. CDR3 region: CSAQESIEQYF. CDR3 bases: TGCAGTGCTCAGGAAAGTATCGAGCAGTACTTC.

This rearrangement joins TRBV20-1 to TRBJ2-3; the match to TRBD2 covers 11 bases. V lost 5 bases and J lost 3; bases outside the gene matches: 7. Germline CDR1 and CDR2: DFQATT and SNEGSKA (reference sequence). CDR3 length: 15 residues. The CDR3 loop is CSAGSGRAYTDTQYF. CDR3 coding DNA: TGCAGTGCTGGTAGCGGGAGGGCTTATACAGATACGCAGTATTTT.

The chain employs TRBV5-5 and TRBJ2-1, with a possible D match to TRBD2 (5 bases). V was shortened by 4 bases and J by 9 bases, with 14 bases between the two germline ends. There are 13 residues in the CDR3. Germline V CDR1 and CDR2: SGHKS, YYEKEE (reference sequence). The chain's CDR3 is CASSPGSGIEQFF. CDR3 nucleotides: TGTGCCAGCAGCCCCGGGTCGGGGATTGAGCAGTTCTTC.

V and J are TRBV6-2 or TRBV6-3 and TRBJ2-4, with 7 positions matching TRBD1. Germline lookup yields CDR1 MNHEY and CDR2 SVGEGT. The CDR3 covers 15 residues. The J segment lost 1 base and the V segment lost 2 bases, leaving 2 bases of the junction unmatched. The CDR3 spells CASSYPTGAKNIQYF. DNA for the CDR3: TGTGCCAGCAGTTACCCGACAGGGGCCAAAAACATTCAGTACTTC.

V is TRBV6-6 and J is TRBJ2-5; TRBD1 matches at 11 bases. Near its end, the DNA agrees better with TRBJ2-7, so the J call may be wrong. The length of the CDR3 is 14 residues. Germline CDR1 and CDR2: MNHNY and SVGAGI (reference sequence). CDR3 protein: CASSYPGQGDEQYF. CDR3 DNA: TGTGCCAGCAGTTACCCGGGACAGGGGGACGAGCAGTACTTC.

This clonotype was detected only a few times. The V gene is TRBV20-1, the J gene TRBJ2-5; D is ambiguous. Trimming cost V 3 bases and J 11 bases, with 16 bases left between them. From germline, CDR1 is DFQATT and CDR2 SNEGSKA (reference sequence). The CDR3 contains 12 residues. The CDR3 DNA is TGCAGTGCTAGTCTAAAGGGTCATGAGCAGTACTTC. The encoded protein is CSASLKGHEQYF.

V gene TRBV30 combines with J gene TRBJ1-1, with 8 nucleotides matching TRBD1. CDR1 and CDR2 (germline): GTSNPN, SVGIG (reference sequence). Trimming cost V 7 bases and J 3 bases; bases outside gene matches: 7. This CDR3 has 13 amino acids. Here the CDR3 DNA reads TGTGCCTCTTGGGACAGGTGGGACACTGAAGCTTTCTTT. This sequence encodes CASWDRWDTEAFF.

The chain joins TRBV27 to TRBJ2-7; 13 nucleotides align to TRBD2. There are 17 residues in the CDR3. Trimming cost V 5 bases and J 7 bases; bases outside gene matches: 14. The germline CDR1 and CDR2 sequences are MNHEY and SMNVEV (reference sequence). The CDR3 sequence: CASSPWTSGSLYNEQYF. CDR3 nucleotides: TGTGCCAGCAGTCCATGGACTAGCGGGAGTCTCTACAATGAGCAGTACTTC.

In its sample, this clonotype was seen a few times. The CDR3 nucleotides read TGCAGTGCTAGCGGGGTAGAGACCCAGTACTTC. Amino acids: CSASGVETQYF. The chain couples TRBV20-1 to TRBJ2-5; D is perhaps TRBD2 (5 bases). Per germline, CDR1 DFQATT and CDR2 SNEGSKA (reference sequence). This CDR3 is 11 amino acids long. V lost 3 bases and J 4 bases, leaving 6 bases between the germline ends.

The CDR3, as DNA: TGTGCCAGCAGCTTAAAGTCCACGGGGAGTGGCGAGCAGTACTTC. Amino acid sequence: CASSLKSTGSGEQYF. The rearrangement joins TRBV7-3 to TRBJ2-5; weak D call: TRBD2 (5 bases). The J call is in doubt because the DNA end fits TRBJ2-7 better. Germline V CDR1 and CDR2: SGHTA, FQGTGA. The CDR3 is 15 residues long.

V gene TRBV7-9 combines with J gene TRBJ2-7; 8 bases align to TRBD2. Unmatched junction bases numbered 11, after V lost 4 bases and J lost 0 bases. CDR3 length equals 17 residues. Germline V gene lookup returns CDR1 SEHNR and CDR2 FQNEAQ (reference sequence). CDR3 nucleotides: TGTGCCAGCAGCTCCAACTGGGCGGGAGGCTACTCCTACGAGCAGTACTTC. It yields the protein CASSSNWAGGYSYEQYF.